Listed below are T cell receptor beta chains from one sample, sequenced in a study of T cells in Graves' hyperthyroidism and ophthalmopathy. MiXCR, applied by TCRdb to the multiplex PCR reads, yields one record per CDR3 protein. The sample lists some 560,000 distinct CDR3 sequences, less than 20% occurring once. Sample: blood. The receptor set was obtained from a woman aged 25 to 39 with Graves' hyperthyroidism. Both conserved end residues are trimmed from each CDR3.

>TRBV28|TRBJ1-4
ASRGRLNEKLF
>TRBV19|TRBJ1-4
ASTRRAGNEKLF
>TRBV5-1|TRBJ2-1
ASSRTSGRENEQF
>TRBV18|TRBJ2-7
ASSQTGNYEQY
>TRBV7-3|TRBJ2-1
ASSLKATGTGMYNEQF
>TRBV2|TRBJ1-1
ARATGGTEAF
>TRBV12-3/TRBV12-4|TRBJ2-1
ASSSGPNYNEQF
>TRBV30|TRBJ2-7
AWSVGLGPTAYEQY
>TRBV20-1|TRBJ2-7
SARDPGTIPYEQY
>TRBV5-1|TRBJ2-2
ASSQTRLAGGTGELF
>TRBV3-2|TRBJ2-7
ASSQEGYEQY
>TRBV7-3|TRBJ2-3
ASSLKGTGERDTQY
>TRBV30|TRBJ2-6
AGTGAGANVLT
>TRBV4-2|TRBJ2-7
ASSQYLLGASGEQY
>TRBV28|TRBJ2-1
ASSLFTSGSYNEQF
>TRBV27|TRBJ2-7
ASSITYSGRYEQY
>TRBV5-6|TRBJ1-1
ASSFLDRPNTEAF
>TRBV2|TRBJ2-3
ASSEGLAATTQY
>TRBV19|TRBJ1-5
ASSIETGVGNQPQH
>TRBV15|TRBJ1-6
ATRSTVLYNSPLH
>TRBV3-1|TRBJ2-3
ASSPRLSADTQY
>TRBV30|TRBJ2-7
AWIGLFLSEQY
>TRBV2|TRBJ2-7
ASSDFRDRLFSYEQY
>TRBV12-3/TRBV12-4|TRBJ2-7
ASSFSGNSYEQY
>TRBV4-2|TRBJ2-5
ASSQDFLSGRGETQY
>TRBV7-2|TRBJ2-1
ASSSTPGKEQF
>TRBV20-1|TRBJ1-5
SARTPPGLRPNQPQH
>TRBV4-1|TRBJ2-7
ASSQGLAGLPEQY
>TRBV5-1|TRBJ2-1
ASSLGTGGVNEQF
>TRBV6-2/TRBV6-3|TRBJ2-7
ASSPQKGGSADYEQY
>TRBV27|TRBJ2-1
ASSLSNSGTDEQF
>TRBV7-2|TRBJ1-1
ASRDPVGSRAF
>TRBV27|TRBJ2-7
ASRAGYEQY
>TRBV30|TRBJ1-6
AGSVGDRGSPLH
>TRBV28|TRBJ2-7
ASRFSSGRIYEQY
>TRBV6-1|TRBJ2-1
ASRGLGVFYEQF
>TRBV7-9|TRBJ2-4
ASSLVGGSKNIQY
>TRBV19|TRBJ2-7
ASSTEIGYEQY
>TRBV11-2|TRBJ2-3
ASSSGLIVGESTDTQY
>TRBV29-1|TRBJ2-3
SGQGASDTQY
>TRBV20-1|TRBJ2-1
SARGPSGRDNEQF
>TRBV29-1|TRBJ2-1
SVESWYSGSNRFNEQF
>TRBV9|TRBJ2-2
ASTNPRVPGELF
>TRBV29-1|TRBJ2-1
SDARGPNEQF
>TRBV27|TRBJ2-2
ASSLILAGDTGTGELF
>TRBV28|TRBJ2-7
ASRISSQGDEQY
>TRBV20-1|TRBJ2-2
SARDPSGGRTGELF
>TRBV27|TRBJ2-1
ASTGASFEQF
>TRBV10-3|TRBJ1-3
AISEDRGYGNTIY
>TRBV7-6|TRBJ1-1
ASSSRFSLFPMNTEAF
>TRBV7-2|TRBJ1-5
ASSLEGAGQPQH
>TRBV5-1|TRBJ2-7
ASSLAPGTSYEQY
>TRBV6-5|TRBJ1-4
ASSYATDRRVEKLF
>TRBV4-1|TRBJ1-4
ASSQDPPTTNEKLF
>TRBV10-3|TRBJ2-5
AIGGIREETQY